Sequencing of this TCR beta chain was carried out in a study of blood T cells in healthy people across ages. Whole-study context: Template switching picked up about one barcoded beta molecule for each two T cells.

It was with a sample-barcoded 5' primer and a J-beta primer mix that a second PCR of roughly 6 to 12 cycles was run. Paired-end reads containing CDR3 totaled no fewer than 3 million for each sample. TCRdb redid the calling of the 5' RACE reads with MiXCR, one entry per CDR3 protein. The table lists hundreds of thousands of distinct CDR3 sequences, 25% of them singletons. Trimming left V 1 base short and J 5 bases short, with 12 bases between. This CDR3 comprises 14 residues. From germline, CDR1 is SEHNR and CDR2 FQNEAQ (reference sequence). The data were also submitted as part of a second study, on T cells of mothers and their children. From that second work: Both sample barcodes and 2-4 random nucleotides came from the M1S primer of the second PCR. Persisting microchimeric T cell clones went undetected.

J is TRBJ2-7 and V is TRBV7-9; D not certain. The sample consisted of blood. This TCR was sampled from a boy between 10 and 17 years old in good health. The chain's CDR3 is CASSLGVGVDEQYF. CDR3 coding DNA: TGTGCCAGCAGCTTAGGAGTAGGCGTGGACGAGCAGTACTTC.